This TCR beta chain derives from a study of blood T cell repertoires in COVID-19. Study at large: The origin of the acute and convalescent COVID-19 samples was the United States, Italy and Spain. The analysed material was cDNA or gDNA that came from T cells, B-cell-depleted T cells, or PBMCs.

The junction had 7 bases not matched to a gene; V was cut back by 5 bases and J by 7 bases. Germline CDR1 SEHNR, CDR2 FQNEAQ (reference sequence). This CDR3 contains 14 residues. Libraries were prepared by immunoSEQ multiplex PCR; TCRdb keeps only in-frame clonotypes and omits some of them. The sample holds about 60,000 clones, 75% to 95% seen once. The sequence derives from a man aged 55 to 69 with acute or convalescent COVID-19. J is TRBJ2-3 and V is TRBV7-9, with 9 bases identical to TRBD2. Sequencing was done on a sample of peripheral blood. CDR3 DNA: TGTGCCAGCAGCACCACTAGCGGGTGGTATACGCAGTATTTT. Translating it yields CASSTTSGWYTQYF.